This TCR beta chain was identified during a study of T cells in Graves' hyperthyroidism and ophthalmopathy (dated by TCRdb to about 2019). About the full investigation: To identify TCR V-J signatures that set the groups apart, the researchers used a discovery cohort of 100 patients, made up of under 50 with Graves' ophthalmopathy and 57 with stable Graves' hyperthyroidism. After blood sampling, hyperthyroidism patients were treated with methimazole at a starting dose of 30 mg daily, and ophthalmopathy patients were treated with high-dose intravenous methylprednisolone. The study also compared thyroid tissue and blood T-cell repertoires from 5 to 7 Graves' hyperthyroidism patients. Whether ophthalmopathy could be predicted prospectively was tested in an independent validation cohort made up of under 20 hyperthyroidism patients plus 17 patients who later progressed to ophthalmopathy. For training and testing, the approximately 97 patients in the discovery cohort were randomly divided in a 7:3 ratio. According to the paper, TCR Vbeta CDR3 sequencing was carried out on 135 peripheral blood samples, which came from fewer than 50 ophthalmopathy, under 80 hyperthyroidism and roughly 17 progressor patients.

V is cut back by 6 bases and J by 6 bases, with 10 bases in the junction unmatched. CDR1 and CDR2, looked up from the germline V gene, are SQVTM and ANQGSEA. Including cysteine and phenylalanine, the CDR3 has 13 amino acids. Only the CDR3 DNA stays, 39 bases, in frame from base 1. Patients with uncontrolled infections, other autoimmune diseases, pregnancy or lactation were excluded. Diagnoses were based on clinical symptoms, serum thyroxine and TRAb, thyroid ultrasound and orbital computed tomography. Total RNA was extracted with Trizol reagent, and quality was checked on an Agilent 2100 Bioanalyzer. TCR beta CDR3 regions were amplified from RNA transcripts. The TCR CDR3 was subjected to a first round of RT-PCR using the HTBI primer set and the Qiagen OneStep RT-PCR kit. Libraries were constructed in a second round of multiplex PCR, after which size selection and purification were performed. Libraries were sequenced paired-end with 100 bp reads on an Illumina HiSeq2000. The original methods were these. SOAPnuke was used to process the raw data, removing reads that contained adapters or uncalled bases, had a mean Phred below 15, or lacked an exact match to the constant primer or identifier. COPE v1.2.5 was used to merge high-quality paired reads, and clonotypes were defined as unique nucleotide sequences. MiTCR v1.1 was used to align the clonotypes against IMGT TRBV, TRBD and TRBJ reference segments. The analysis included only V-J combinations with a frequency above 0.0001, which together covered over 98% of the repertoires. A TCS score was defined as the ratio between F50 (clonal expansion) and ExV (chaos), using BLOSUM62-based TCRdist between CDR3 peptides within each V-J. Welch's t-statistics and random forest reduced around 520 V-J features to some 14, which were used in a naive Bayes classifier (R e1071). The similarity between thyroid and blood repertoires was quantified using the Morisita-Horn index. Through fastp at Q25 and MiXCR, TCRdb rebuilt clones from the public reads, retaining in-frame beta chains. Identical CDR3 protein sequences are pooled into one entry, listed with their most common genes and DNA. The V and J calls and clone size are TCRdb's, not the authors'. This sample is represented by approximately 700,000 distinct CDR3 sequences; approximately 42% of them were singletons. The top ten constitute less than 8.5% of the sample.

The study at large found these results: During validation, the model predicted progression to ophthalmopathy a median of approximately six months ahead of onset, with approximately 70% sensitivity and roughly 72% specificity. A 13 V-J signature model separated ophthalmopathy from stable hyperthyroidism, with around 90% sensitivity and about 81% specificity in cross-validation and 80%/75% in testing. Most expanded thyroid clonotypes (frequency above 0.001) were also detected in blood, a finding suggesting that blood repertoires may reflect thyroid immune responses. Sample size was not statistically predetermined, and blinding of investigators to group allocation was not performed.

This clonotype was recorded at least ten times. No antigen is known for it. Per-base quality was not reported, and no clone a single base away is much larger than it. The material sequenced was peripheral blood or thyroid tissue (not recorded which). The receptor was isolated from an adult man with Graves' disease, either hyperthyroidism or ophthalmopathy (not recorded which). The V gene is TRBV29-1 and the J gene is TRBJ1-1, and 7 bases in between align with TRBD1. The nucleotides read TGCAGCGTCACACAGGGGATGAAGGCTGAAGCTTTCTTT. Its protein is CSVTQGMKAEAFF.